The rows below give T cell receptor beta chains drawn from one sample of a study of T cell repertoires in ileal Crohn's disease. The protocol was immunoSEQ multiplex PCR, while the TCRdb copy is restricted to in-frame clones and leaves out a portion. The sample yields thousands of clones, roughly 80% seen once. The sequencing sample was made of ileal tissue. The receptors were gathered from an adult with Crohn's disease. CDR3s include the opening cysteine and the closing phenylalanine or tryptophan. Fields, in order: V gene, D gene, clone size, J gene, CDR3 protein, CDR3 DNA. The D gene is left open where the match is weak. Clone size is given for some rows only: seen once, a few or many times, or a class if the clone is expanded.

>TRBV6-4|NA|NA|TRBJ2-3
CASSVGGSTDTQYF
TGTGCCAGCAGTGTGGGGGGTAGCACAGATACGCAGTATTTT
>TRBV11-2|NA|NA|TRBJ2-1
CASSLGRYNNEQFF
TGTGCCAGCAGCTTAGGCCGGTACAACAATGAGCAGTTCTTC
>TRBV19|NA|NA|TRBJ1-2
CASSRELQRYGYTF
TGTGCCAGTAGTCGGGAACTCCAGAGGTATGGCTACACCTTC
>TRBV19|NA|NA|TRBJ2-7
CASSITVTHEQYF
TGTGCCAGTAGTATCACAGTTACCCACGAGCAGTACTTC
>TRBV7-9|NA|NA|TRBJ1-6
CASSHTENSPLHF
TGTGCCAGCAGCCATACAGAAAATTCACCCCTCCACTTT
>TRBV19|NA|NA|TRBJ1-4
CASNTPGLGDEKLFF
TGTGCCAGTAACACACCGGGACTGGGGGATGAAAAACTGTTTTTT
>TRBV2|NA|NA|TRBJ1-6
CASRQSPYNSPLHF
TGTGCCAGCAGGCAGTCCCCCTATAATTCACCCCTCCACTTT
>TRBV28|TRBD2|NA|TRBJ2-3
CASSLVFMNAGEVSDTQYF
TGTGCCAGCAGTTTAGTTTTTATGAATGCGGGAGAAGTCTCAGATACGCAGTATTTT
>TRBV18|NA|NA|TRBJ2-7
CASSPMGYSYEQYF
TGTGCCAGCTCACCAATGGGGTACTCCTACGAGCAGTACTTC
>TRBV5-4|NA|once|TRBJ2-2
CASRPDSNTGELFF
TGTGCCAGCAGACCGGACTCGAACACCGGGGAGCTGTTTTTT